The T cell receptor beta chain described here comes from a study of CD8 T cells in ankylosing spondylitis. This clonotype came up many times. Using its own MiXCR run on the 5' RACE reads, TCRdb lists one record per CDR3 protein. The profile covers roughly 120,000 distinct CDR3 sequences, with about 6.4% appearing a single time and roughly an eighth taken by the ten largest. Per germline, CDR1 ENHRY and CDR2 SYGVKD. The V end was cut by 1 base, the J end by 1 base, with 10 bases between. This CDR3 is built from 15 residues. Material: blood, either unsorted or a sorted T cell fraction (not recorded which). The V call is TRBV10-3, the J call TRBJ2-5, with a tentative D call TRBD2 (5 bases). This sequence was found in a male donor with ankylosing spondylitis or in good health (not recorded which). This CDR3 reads CAISEWEFSQETQYF. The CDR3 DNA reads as TGTGCCATCAGTGAGTGGGAGTTCAGCCAAGAGACCCAGTACTTC.